This passage covers 2 T cell receptor beta chains from one sample sequenced in a study of blood T cells in healthy people across ages. The authors ran a second PCR of roughly 6 to 11 cycles using a sample-barcoded 5' primer and a J-beta primer mix. Via MiXCR, TCRdb re-called the 5' RACE reads, giving one row per CDR3 protein. This table holds approximately 1.5 million distinct CDR3 sequences, around 40% found once. The sample was blood. Receptor source: a woman between 18 and 29 years old in good health.

The V gene is TRBV20-1, the J gene TRBJ2-7; D is undetermined. The CDR3 totals 14 residues. The ends were cut back, 3 bases at V and 4 bases at J, with 16 bases in the middle. Looked up from germline, CDR1 is DFQATT and CDR2 is SNEGSKA (reference sequence). CDR3 sequence reads: CSASPTGRPYEQYF. For the CDR3, the DNA is TGCAGTGCTAGCCCCACTGGACGTCCGTACGAGCAGTACTTC.

This clonotype has more than one count but fewer than ten. One end of the junction is discordant with germline, which a read error may explain. V usage is TRBV18 and J usage is TRBJ2-1; D possibly corresponds to TRBD1 (6 bases). CDR1 KGHSH and CDR2 LQKENI come from the germline V gene. The CDR3 runs 16 residues. The CDR3 bases are TGTGCCAGCTCACCTTACGACAGGATGCGGTACAGTGAGCAGTTCTTC. Translation gives CASSPYDRMRYSEQFF.